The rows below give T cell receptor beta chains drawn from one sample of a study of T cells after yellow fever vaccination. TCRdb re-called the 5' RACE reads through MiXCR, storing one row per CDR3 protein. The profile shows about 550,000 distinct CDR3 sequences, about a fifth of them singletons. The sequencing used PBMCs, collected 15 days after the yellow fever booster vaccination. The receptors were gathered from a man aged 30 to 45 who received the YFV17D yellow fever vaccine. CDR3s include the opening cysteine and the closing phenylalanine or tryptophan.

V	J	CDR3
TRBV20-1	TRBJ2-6	CSARVSPGANVLTF
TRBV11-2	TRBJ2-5	CASSPQGEQRGAQYF
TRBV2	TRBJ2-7	CASQGRETPYEQYF
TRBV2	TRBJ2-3	CASSDQASTDTQYF
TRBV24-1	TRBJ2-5	CATSDGPTRQETQYF
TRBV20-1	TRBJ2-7	CSALDLGRSIYEQYF
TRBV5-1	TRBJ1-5	CASSLAGAQGQPQHF
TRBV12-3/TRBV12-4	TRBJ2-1	CASNSGTSGMGTYNEQFF
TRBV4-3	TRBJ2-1	CASSQERAGNEQFF
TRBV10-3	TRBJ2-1	CAIKVGPSALYNEQFF
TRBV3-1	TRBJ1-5	CASSQGNSNQPQHF
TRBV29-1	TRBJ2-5	CSVLSGDFETQYF
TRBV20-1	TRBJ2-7	CSARGGGVYEQYF
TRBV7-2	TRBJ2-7	CASSYTGYEQYF
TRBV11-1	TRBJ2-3	CASSFNYHSAGAEYTQYF
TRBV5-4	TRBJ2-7	CASTRDLLAGESYEQYF
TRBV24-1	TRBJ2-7	CATSAGAYEQYF
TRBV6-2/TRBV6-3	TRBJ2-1	CASSSWTSGNEQFF
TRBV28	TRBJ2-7	CAHRTGSSEQYF
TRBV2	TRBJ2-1	CATEREREQFF
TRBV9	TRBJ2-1	CASSVGSGTYNEQFF
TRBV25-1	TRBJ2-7	CASSGASHPSYEQYF
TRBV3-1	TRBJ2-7	CASSQASAGTYEQYF
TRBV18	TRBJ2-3	CASSSPRGTPTDTQYF
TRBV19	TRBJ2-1	CASSIKEGGRNEQFF
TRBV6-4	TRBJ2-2	CASNSDTEGGELFF
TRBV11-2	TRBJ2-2	CASSSLAGGPIAGELFF
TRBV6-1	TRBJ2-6	CASSGRSSGANVLTF
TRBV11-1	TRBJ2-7	CASSLRAAVPEQYF
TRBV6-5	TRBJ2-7	CASSYERALEQYF
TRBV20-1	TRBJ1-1	CSARMGGEDTEAFF
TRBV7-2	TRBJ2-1	CASSQLASYNEQFF
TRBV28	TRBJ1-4	CASSAVGAGEKLFF
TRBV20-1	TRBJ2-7	CSARTSGIAGEQYF
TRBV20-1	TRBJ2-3	CSANPSTDTQYF
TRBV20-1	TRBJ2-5	CSATWDRGETQYF
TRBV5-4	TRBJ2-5	CASSLPGGSETQYF
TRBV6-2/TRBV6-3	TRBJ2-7	CASSSWGVEQYF
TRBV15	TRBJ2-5	CATSRVRQETQYF
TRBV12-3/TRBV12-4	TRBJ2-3	CASRKRESTDTQYF
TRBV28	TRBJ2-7	CASSLSGTGSNEQYF